This entry features one T cell receptor (beta chain) sequence. Its antigen remains unidentified. These data originate in a study of T cell repertoires in cytomegalovirus infection. Background on the study: Shared public TCR beta signatures pointed to both CMV infection and a matching HLA type. Study-wide points: Individuals carrying CMV plus the relevant HLA were identified by cumulative frequency of public TCR beta families. Clonotype analysis showed dominance of the ex vivo response by HLA-C-restricted CMV-specific TCR beta clonotypes.

TCRdb used MiXCR to reprocess the reads, holding one entry per CDR3 protein. The sample has fewer than 350,000 distinct CDR3 sequences, under 20% seen once; the top ten hold 12%. The CDR3 is 14 residues long. Trimming stripped 2 bases from V and 5 bases from J, with 12 bases between. CDR1 is SGHTA and CDR2 is FQGNSA in the germline V gene. This sequence joins TRBV7-2 and TRBJ2-5, with D possibly being TRBD2 (6 bases). The source material was PBMCs. This clonotype was obtained from a human donor in good health (CMV status not recorded). Some clones in this sample may be carry-over from other donors' samples. Here the CDR3 reads CASSLNKGLETQYF. The CDR3 nucleotides are TGTGCCAGCAGCTTAAATAAGGGACTGGAGACCCAGTACTTC. Full variable domain (remainder filled in from reference TRBV7-2 and TRBJ2-5): GAGVSQSPSNKVTEKGKDVELRCDPISGHTALYWYRQSLGQGLEFLIYFQGNSAPDKSGLPSDRFSAERTGGSVSTLTIQRTQQEDSAVYLCASSLNKGLETQYFGPGTRLLVL.